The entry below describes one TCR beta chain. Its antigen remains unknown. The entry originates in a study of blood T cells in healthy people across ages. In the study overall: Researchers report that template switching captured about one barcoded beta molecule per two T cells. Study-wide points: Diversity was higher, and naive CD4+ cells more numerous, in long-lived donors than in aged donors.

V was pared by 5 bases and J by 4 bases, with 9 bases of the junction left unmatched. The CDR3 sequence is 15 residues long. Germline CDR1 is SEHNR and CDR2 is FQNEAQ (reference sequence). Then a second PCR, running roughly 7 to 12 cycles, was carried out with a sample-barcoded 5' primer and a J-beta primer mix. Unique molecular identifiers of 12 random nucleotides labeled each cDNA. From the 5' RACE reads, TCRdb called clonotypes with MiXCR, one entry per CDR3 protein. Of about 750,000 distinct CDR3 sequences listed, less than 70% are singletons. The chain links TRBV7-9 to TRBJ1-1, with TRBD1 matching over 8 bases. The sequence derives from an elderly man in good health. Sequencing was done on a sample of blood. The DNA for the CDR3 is TGTGCCAGCAGCCCAAACAGGGGGTTAGGCACTGAAGCTTTCTTT. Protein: CASSPNRGLGTEAFF.